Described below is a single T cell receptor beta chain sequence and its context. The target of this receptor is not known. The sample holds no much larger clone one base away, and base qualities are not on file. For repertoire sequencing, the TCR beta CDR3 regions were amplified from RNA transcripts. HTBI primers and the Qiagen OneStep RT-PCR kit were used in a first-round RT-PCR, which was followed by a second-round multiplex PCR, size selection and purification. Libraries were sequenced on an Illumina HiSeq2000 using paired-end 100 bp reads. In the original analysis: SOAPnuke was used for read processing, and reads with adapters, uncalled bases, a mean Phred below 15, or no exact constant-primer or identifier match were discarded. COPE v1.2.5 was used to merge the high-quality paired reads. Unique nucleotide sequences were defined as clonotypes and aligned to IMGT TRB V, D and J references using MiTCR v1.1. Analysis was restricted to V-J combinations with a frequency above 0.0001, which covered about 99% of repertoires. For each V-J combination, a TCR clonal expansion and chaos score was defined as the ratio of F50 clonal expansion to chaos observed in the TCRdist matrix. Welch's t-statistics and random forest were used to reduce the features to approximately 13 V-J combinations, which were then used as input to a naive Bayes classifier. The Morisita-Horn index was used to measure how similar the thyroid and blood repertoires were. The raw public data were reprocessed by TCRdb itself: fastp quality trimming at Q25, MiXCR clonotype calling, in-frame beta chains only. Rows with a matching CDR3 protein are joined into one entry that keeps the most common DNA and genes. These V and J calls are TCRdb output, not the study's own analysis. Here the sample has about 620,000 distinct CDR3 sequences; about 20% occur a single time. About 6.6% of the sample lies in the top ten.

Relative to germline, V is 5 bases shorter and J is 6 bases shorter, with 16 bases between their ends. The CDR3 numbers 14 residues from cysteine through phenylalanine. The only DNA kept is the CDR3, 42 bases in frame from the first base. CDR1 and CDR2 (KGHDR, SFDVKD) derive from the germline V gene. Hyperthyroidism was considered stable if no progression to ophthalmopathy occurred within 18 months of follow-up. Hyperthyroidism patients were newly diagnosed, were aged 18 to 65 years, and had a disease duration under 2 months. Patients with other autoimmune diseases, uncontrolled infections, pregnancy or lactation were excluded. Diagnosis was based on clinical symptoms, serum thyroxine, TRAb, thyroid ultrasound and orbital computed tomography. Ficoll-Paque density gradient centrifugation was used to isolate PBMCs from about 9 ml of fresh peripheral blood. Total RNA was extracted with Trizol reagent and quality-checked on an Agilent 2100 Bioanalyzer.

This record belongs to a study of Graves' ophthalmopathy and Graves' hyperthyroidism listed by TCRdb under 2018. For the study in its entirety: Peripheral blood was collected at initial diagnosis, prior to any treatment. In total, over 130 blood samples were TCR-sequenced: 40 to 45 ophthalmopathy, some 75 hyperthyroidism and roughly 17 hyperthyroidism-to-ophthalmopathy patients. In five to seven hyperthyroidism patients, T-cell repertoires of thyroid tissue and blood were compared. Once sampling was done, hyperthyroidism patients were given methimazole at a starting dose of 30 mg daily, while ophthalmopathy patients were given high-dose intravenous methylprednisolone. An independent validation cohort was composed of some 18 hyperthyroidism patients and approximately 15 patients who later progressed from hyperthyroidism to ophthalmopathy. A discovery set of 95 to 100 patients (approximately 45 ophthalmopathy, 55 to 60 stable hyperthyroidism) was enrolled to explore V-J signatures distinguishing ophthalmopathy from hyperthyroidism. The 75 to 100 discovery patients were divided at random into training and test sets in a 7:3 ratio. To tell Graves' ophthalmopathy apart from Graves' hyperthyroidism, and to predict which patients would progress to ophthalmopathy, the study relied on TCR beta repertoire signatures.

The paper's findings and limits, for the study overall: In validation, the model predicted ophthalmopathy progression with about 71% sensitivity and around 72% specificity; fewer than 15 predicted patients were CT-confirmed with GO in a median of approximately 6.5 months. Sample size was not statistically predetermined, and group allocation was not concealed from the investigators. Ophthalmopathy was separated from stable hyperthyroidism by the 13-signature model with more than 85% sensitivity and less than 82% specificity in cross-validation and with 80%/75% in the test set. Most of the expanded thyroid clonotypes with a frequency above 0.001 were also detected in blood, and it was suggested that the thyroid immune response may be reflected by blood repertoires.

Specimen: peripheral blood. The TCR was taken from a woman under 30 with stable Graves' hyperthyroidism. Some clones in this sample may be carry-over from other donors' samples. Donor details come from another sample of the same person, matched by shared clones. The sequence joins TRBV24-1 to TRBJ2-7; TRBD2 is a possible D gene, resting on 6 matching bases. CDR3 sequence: CATSGLDPGGEQYF. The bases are TGTGCCACCAGTGGGCTTGATCCCGGGGGCGAGCAGTACTTC.